Here is one TCR beta chain with its context. Its antigen is still unknown. The record has no base qualities; no much larger clone is one base away. The data derive from a study of blood T cell repertoires in COVID-19 (dated by TCRdb to about 2020). About the study as a whole: Samples from collaborators originated in the United States, Italy and Spain and spanned both the acute and convalescent phases of COVID-19. The prospective study material was composed of cDNA or gDNA derived from T cells, B-cell-depleted T cells, or PBMCs. Deeply sampled blood TCRbeta repertoires from subjects exposed to, actively infected with, or recovered from COVID-19 were included in the dataset. A freely available public database, intended as a resource for researchers studying the immune response to SARS-CoV-2, is where the repertoires were released. Samples came from the ongoing ImmuneRACE study (first 160 participants) plus 1,254 subjects from 6 global collaborators. The sample metadata nearly always contained a de-identified subject ID, COVID-19 status, age in years and sex. Where available, HLA class I and class II types were taken from metadata supplied by the sample provider and were not determined by assay-based typing. General findings and caveats noted by the study authors: The quantity of clinical and demographic metadata differed by source and by participant and was supplied without curation.

Germline trimming amounts to 9 bases on V and 1 base on J, with 11 as the count of junction bases outside the gene matches. The CDR3 runs 16 residues from the cysteine to the phenylalanine. Only CDR3 DNA remains: 48 bases, in frame from the first base. From a lookup of the germline V gene, CDR1 and CDR2 are SNHLY and FYNNEI. Whole blood was collected in K2EDTA tubes by collaborating institutions according to the institutions' own protocols. For TCRbeta analysis, collaborator samples were shipped as frozen whole blood, as isolated PBMCs, or as DNA extracted from either sample type. TCRbeta CDR3 regions were amplified from genomic DNA by means of the immunoSEQ Assay, a bias-controlled multiplex PCR. On the authors' methods: The number of nucleated cells in each sample was estimated from the amplification of reference gene primers within the assay. Sequence reads were collapsed and filtered to measure the absolute abundance of every unique TCRbeta CDR3 rearrangement. Productive Simpson clonality was computed per sample as the square root of Simpson's diversity index over productive rearrangements. TCRdb mirrors the immuneACCESS table, restricted to in-frame sequences. Some clones are absent from its copies; in checked studies, under half trace to an unresolved V gene, and the reason for the others is unknown. D and trimming come from the DNA, and the V and J calls and clone size come from that table. The sample profile shows more than 70,000 clones; 75% to 90% of them were found once. The ten biggest clones cover roughly 20% of the sample.

This TCR came from a woman of 80 years or more with acute or convalescent COVID-19. Sequenced input: peripheral blood. This sequence uses TRBV2 and TRBJ2-2, with 7 bases aligning to TRBD1. The CDR3 in this case is CARRDSPAGNTGELFF. Here is the DNA: TGTGCCAGGAGGGACAGCCCCGCCGGGAACACCGGGGAGCTGTTTTTT.